Only one count was recorded for the clone carrying this T cell receptor (beta chain). This sample is drawn from a study of blood T cell repertoires in COVID-19. Study summary: Researchers got acute and convalescent COVID-19 samples from the United States, Italy and Spain. Sources were T cells, B-cell-depleted T cells, or PBMCs; the material itself was cDNA or gDNA.

The authors' processing: By means of reference gene primer amplification, nucleated cell counts were estimated. Assay used: immunoSEQ multiplex PCR; TCRdb lists only in-frame clones, some missing. V and J calls plus clone size are reproduced from that table; the DNA served to infer D and trimming. The table records 130,000 or so clones, about 83% of them present only once. This sequence was found in a man older than 75 with active or convalescent COVID-19. Sequencing was performed on peripheral blood.

CDR3 in DNA: TGTGCCACCAGTGACCCCCAGGGGGCCGGGGAGACCCAGTACTTC. Its protein product is CATSDPQGAGETQYF. The rearrangement joins TRBV24-1 to TRBJ2-5; 8 positions match TRBD1. Per the germline V gene, CDR1 is KGHDR and CDR2 is SFDVKD. V lost 4 bases, J lost 5 bases, and 8 bases stayed unmatched. The CDR3 loop spans 15 amino acids.